The sequence of this T cell receptor beta chain was determined in a study of post-analysis software for immune sequencing data. Study context: Relapsing-remitting, secondary progressive and progressive-relapsing forms made up the multiple sclerosis disease courses.

The J segment lost 6 bases and the V segment lost 2 bases, leaving 11 bases of the junction unmatched. From germline, CDR1 is MNHEY and CDR2 SVGEGT. This CDR3 is built from 17 residues. Unique-molecular-identifier-tagged TCR beta cDNA libraries were used. Input of about 0.9 to 10 million T cells yielded around 460,000 cDNA molecules. TCRdb fed the PCR reads into MiXCR, producing one record per CDR3 protein. The sample has 750,000 to 900,000 distinct CDR3 sequences, under 60% seen once. As to this clonotype: Its antigen remains unknown.

Study-wide results and caveats: Elevated frequency relative to controls characterized four or five TRBV segments in patients, TRBV5-6, TRBV5-1 and TRBV20-1 among them. Controls significantly exceeded multiple sclerosis patients in normalized Chao1 diversity.

The specimen was blood. The receptor comes from a girl between 5 and 17 years old with multiple sclerosis. V gene TRBV6-2 or TRBV6-3 combines with J gene TRBJ2-3; 10 nucleotides align to TRBD2. The chain's CDR3 is CASSYAISGRTRDTQYF. The CDR3 DNA is TGTGCCAGCAGTTACGCGATTAGCGGGAGGACGCGGGATACGCAGTATTTT.